This TCR beta chain derives from a study of Graves' ophthalmopathy and Graves' hyperthyroidism. The wider study: The study drew peripheral blood at initial diagnosis, before any treatment.

The CDR3 is 15 amino acids. J gave up 1 base and V 5 bases, and 5 bases lay outside the gene matches. Looked up from germline, CDR1 is MDHEN and CDR2 is SYDVKM. This clonotype was observed many times. Its antigen is currently unknown. General observations from the study: Sensitivity reached 85% to 90% and specificity about 81% for a 13-signature model separating ophthalmopathy from stable hyperthyroidism. Blood repertoires reportedly contained most expanded thyroid clonotypes above 0.001 frequency.

Transcripts of RNA were the source for amplifying TCR beta CDR3 regions. The authors performed first-round RT-PCR with HTBI primers and then a second-round multiplex PCR. TCRdb reanalysed the multiplex PCR reads using MiXCR and keeps one entry per CDR3 protein. The table has roughly 420,000 distinct CDR3 sequences, around 20% seen once. A volume of 8.5 to 10 ml of fresh peripheral blood supplied the PBMCs. Material for sequencing was peripheral blood. The rearrangement uses TRBV28 and TRBJ2-1; 7 nucleotides align to TRBD1. This clonotype was sampled from a woman under 30 with stable Graves' hyperthyroidism. The CDR3 is CASSERTGSYNEQFF. The CDR3 DNA is TGTGCCAGCAGTGAAAGGACAGGTTCCTACAATGAGCAGTTCTTC.